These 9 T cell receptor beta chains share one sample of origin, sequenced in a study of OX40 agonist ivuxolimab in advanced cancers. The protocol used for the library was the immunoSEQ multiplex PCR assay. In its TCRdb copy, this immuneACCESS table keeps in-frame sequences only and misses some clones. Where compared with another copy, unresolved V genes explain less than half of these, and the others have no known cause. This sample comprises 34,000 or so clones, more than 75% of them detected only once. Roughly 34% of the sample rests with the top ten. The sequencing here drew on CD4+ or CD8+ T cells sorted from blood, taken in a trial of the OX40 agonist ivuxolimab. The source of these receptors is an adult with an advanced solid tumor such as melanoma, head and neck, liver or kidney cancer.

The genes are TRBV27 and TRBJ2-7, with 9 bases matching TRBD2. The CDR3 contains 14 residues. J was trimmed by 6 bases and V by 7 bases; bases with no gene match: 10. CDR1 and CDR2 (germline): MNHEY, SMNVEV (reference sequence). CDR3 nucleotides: TGTGCCAGCAAGACGGCGGGAGGGCCGGGCGAGCAGTACTTC. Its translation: CASKTAGGPGEQYF.

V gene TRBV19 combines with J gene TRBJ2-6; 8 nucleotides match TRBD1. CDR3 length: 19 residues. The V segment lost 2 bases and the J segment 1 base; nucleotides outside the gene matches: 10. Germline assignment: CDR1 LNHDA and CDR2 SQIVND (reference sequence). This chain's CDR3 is CASSIPRRGPESGANVLTF. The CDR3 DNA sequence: TGTGCCAGTAGTATACCCCGCAGGGGGCCTGAATCTGGGGCCAACGTCCTGACTTTC.

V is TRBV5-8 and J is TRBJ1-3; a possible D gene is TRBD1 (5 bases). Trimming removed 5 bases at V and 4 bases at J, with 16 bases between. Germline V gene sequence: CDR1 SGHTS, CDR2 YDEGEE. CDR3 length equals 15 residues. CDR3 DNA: TGTGCCAGCAGTCTCGGCACAGGTTCAGGAAACACCATATATTTT. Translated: CASSLGTGSGNTIYF.

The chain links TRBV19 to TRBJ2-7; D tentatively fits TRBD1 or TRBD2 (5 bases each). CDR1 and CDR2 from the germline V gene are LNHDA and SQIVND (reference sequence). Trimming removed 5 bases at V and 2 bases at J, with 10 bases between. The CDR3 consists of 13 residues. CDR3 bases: TGTGCCAGTAGTTTGAGGGGACCCTACGAGCAGTACTTC. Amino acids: CASSLRGPYEQYF.

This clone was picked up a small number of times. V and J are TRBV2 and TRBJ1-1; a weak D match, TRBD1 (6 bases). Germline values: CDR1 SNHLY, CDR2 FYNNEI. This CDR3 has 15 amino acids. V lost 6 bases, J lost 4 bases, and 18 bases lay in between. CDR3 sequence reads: CASRDSTTGSTEAFF. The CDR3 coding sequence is TGTGCCAGCAGGGACTCGACCACAGGGAGCACTGAAGCTTTCTTT.

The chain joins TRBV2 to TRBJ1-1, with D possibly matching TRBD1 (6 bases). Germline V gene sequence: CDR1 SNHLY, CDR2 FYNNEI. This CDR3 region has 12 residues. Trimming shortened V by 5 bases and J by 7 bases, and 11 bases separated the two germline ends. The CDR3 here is CASSSRGNEAFF. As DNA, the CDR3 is TGTGCCAGCAGTTCCAGGGGAAATGAAGCTTTCTTT.

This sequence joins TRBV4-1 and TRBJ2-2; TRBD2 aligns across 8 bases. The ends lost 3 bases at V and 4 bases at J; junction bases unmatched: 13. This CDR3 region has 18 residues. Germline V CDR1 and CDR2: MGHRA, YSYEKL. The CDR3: CASSQIFPGLGRTGELFF. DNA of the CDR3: TGCGCCAGCAGCCAGATCTTCCCGGGACTAGGACGCACCGGGGAGCTGTTTTTT.

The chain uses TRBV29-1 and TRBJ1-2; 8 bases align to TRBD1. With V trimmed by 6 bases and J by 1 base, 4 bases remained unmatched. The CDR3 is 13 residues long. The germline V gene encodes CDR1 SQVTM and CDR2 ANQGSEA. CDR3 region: CSVEDRDNYGYTF. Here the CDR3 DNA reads TGCAGCGTAGAGGACAGGGATAACTATGGCTACACCTTC. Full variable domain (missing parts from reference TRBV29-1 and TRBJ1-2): SAVISQKPSRDICQRGTSLTIQCQVDSQVTMMFWYRQQPGQSLTLIATANQGSEATYESGFVIDKFPISRPNLTFSTLTVSNMSPEDSSIYLCSVEDRDNYGYTFGSGTRLTVV.

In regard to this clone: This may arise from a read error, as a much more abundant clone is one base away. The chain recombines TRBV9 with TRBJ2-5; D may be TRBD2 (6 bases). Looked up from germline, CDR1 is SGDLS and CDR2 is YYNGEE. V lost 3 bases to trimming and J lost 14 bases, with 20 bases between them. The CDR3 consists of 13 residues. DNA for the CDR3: TGTGCCAGCAGCGGGGGGGACGGGGGAGTAATCTACTTC. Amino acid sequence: CASSGGDGGVIYF.